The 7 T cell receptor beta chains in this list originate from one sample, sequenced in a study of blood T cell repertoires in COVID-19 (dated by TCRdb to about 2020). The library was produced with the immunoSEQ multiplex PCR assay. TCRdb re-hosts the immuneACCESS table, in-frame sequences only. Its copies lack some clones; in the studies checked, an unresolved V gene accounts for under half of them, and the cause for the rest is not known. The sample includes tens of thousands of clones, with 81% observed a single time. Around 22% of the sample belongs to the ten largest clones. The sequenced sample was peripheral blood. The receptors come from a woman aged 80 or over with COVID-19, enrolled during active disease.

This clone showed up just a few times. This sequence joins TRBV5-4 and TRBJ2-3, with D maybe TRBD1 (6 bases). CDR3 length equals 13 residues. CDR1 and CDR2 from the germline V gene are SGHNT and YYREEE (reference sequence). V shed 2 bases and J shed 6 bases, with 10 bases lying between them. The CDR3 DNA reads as TGTGCCAGCAGCTTCCGGGACAAGGATACGCAGTATTTT. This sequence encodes CASSFRDKDTQYF.

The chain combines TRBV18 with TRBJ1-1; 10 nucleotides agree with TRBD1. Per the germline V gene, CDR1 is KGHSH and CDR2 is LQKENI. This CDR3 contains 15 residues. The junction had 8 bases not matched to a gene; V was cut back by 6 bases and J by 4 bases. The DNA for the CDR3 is TGTGCCAGCTCTCCGAGCAGGACAGGGGGCACTGAAGCTTTCTTT. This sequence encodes CASSPSRTGGTEAFF.

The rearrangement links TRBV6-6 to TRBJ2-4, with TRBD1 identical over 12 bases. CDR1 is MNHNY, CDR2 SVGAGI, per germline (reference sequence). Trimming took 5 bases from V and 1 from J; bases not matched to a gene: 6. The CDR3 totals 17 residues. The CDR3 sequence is CASSRDRGLGAKNIQYF. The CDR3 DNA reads TGTGCCAGCAGTCGGGACAGGGGGCTAGGGGCCAAAAACATTCAGTACTTC.

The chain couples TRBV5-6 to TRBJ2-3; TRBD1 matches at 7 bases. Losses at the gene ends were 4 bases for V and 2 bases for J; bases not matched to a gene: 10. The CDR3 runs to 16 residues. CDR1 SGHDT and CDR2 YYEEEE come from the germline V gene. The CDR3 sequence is CASSTLTGPYTDTQYF. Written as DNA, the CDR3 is TGTGCCAGCAGCACCCTGACAGGGCCTTACACAGATACGCAGTATTTT. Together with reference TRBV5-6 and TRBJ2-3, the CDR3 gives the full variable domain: DAGVTQSPTHLIKTRGQQVTLRCSPKSGHDTVSWYQQALGQGPQFIFQYYEEEERQRGNFPDRFSGHQFPNYSSELNVNALLLGDSALYLCASSTLTGPYTDTQYFGPGTRLTVL.

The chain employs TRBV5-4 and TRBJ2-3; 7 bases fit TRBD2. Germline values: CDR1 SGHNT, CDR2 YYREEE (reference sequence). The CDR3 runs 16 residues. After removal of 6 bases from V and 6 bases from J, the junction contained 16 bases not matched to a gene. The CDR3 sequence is CASIPGAGPPPDTQYF. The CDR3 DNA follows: TGTGCCAGCATCCCAGGAGCGGGACCCCCACCGGATACGCAGTATTTT.

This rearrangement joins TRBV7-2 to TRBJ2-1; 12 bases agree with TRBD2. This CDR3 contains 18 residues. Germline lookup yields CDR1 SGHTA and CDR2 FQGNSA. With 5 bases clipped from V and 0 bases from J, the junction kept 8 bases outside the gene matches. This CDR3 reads CASSMTSGSVSSYNEQFF. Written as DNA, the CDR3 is TGTGCCAGCAGCATGACTAGCGGGAGCGTTAGCTCCTACAATGAGCAGTTCTTC. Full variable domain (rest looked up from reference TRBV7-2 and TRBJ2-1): GAGVSQSPSNKVTEKGKDVELRCDPISGHTALYWYRQSLGQGLEFLIYFQGNSAPDKSGLPSDRFSAERTGGSVSTLTIQRTQQEDSAVYLCASSMTSGSVSSYNEQFFGPGTRLTVL.

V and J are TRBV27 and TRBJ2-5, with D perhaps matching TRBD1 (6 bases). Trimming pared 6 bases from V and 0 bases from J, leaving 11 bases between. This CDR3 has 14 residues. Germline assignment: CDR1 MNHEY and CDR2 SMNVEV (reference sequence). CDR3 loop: CASRDWTDQETQYF. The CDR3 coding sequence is TGTGCCAGCAGAGACTGGACAGACCAAGAGACCCAGTACTTC.